The 23 T cell receptor beta chains presented below share a single source sample, sequenced in a study of identical twins listed by TCRdb under 2016. To prepare the library, 5' RACE was applied. Sequencing was performed on an Illumina HiSeq 2000. TCRdb reworked the public reads: Q25 trimming with fastp, MiXCR clone assembly, productive beta chains retained. Rows with one shared CDR3 protein collapse into an entry with the most common genes and DNA. The sample table shows 400,000 to 600,000 distinct CDR3 sequences, and 20% to 25% are seen once. 0.4% to 0.6% of the sample is held by the ten biggest clonotypes. In addition, the sample was reused for a study of yellow fever vaccine responses in identical twins.

Sequencing was done on a sample of CD4+ T cells sorted from blood. These TCRs come from a woman aged 18 to 35 in good health.

CDR3 amino acids: CASSLRGRLADQETQYF. In nucleotides, the CDR3 is TGTGCCAGCAGCTTAAGGGGGAGACTAGCGGATCAAGAGACCCAGTACTTC. The chain uses TRBV7-9 and TRBJ2-5, with 9 nucleotides matching TRBD2. The CDR3 is 17 residues long. Germline loops: CDR1 SEHNR, CDR2 FQNEAQ (reference sequence). J lost 2 bases, V lost 2 bases, and 9 bases had no gene match.

CDR3 sequence: CSAVAGATDTQYF. For the CDR3, the DNA is TGCAGTGCGGTAGCGGGAGCAACAGATACGCAGTATTTT. The chain joins TRBV20-1 to TRBJ2-3, with 9 nucleotides matching TRBD2. The CDR3 length is 13 residues. J gave up 3 bases and V 6 bases, and 4 bases lay outside the gene matches. Per the germline V gene, CDR1 is DFQATT and CDR2 is SNEGSKA (reference sequence).

This clonotype was found a few times. This chain uses TRBV4-2 with TRBJ1-2, with D possibly TRBD1 on 5 matching bases. The CDR3 is 14 amino acids. Deletions cut 0 bases from V and 3 bases from J, with 8 bases between. Per germline, CDR1 LGHNA and CDR2 YNFKEQ. The CDR3 DNA follows: TGTGCCAGCAGCCAAGACAGGGCATACTATGGCTACACCTTC. Its translation: CASSQDRAYYGYTF.

The rearrangement links TRBV5-1 to TRBJ1-2; TRBD1 might be the D (6 bases). Germline CDR1 and CDR2: SGHRS and YFSETQ. V gave up 7 bases and J gave up 1 base, with 14 bases separating them. The CDR3 length is 14 residues. CDR3 sequence (DNA): TGCGCCAGCCGACCGGGACACCTTAACTATGGCTACACCTTC. It encodes CASRPGHLNYGYTF.

The V and J genes are TRBV6-1 and TRBJ1-6; D might be TRBD1 (5 bases). Germline CDR1 MNHNS, CDR2 SASEGT. This CDR3 region has 15 residues. V was trimmed by 0 bases and J by 7 bases, leaving 10 bases between them. The CDR3 region has the DNA TGTGCCAGCAGTGAAGCGCAGTGGGGGAATTCACCCCTCCACTTT. As protein: CASSEAQWGNSPLHF.

The chain recombines TRBV12-3 or TRBV12-4 with TRBJ2-2, with no clear D. The CDR3 consists of 13 residues. V gave up 8 bases and J gave up 4 bases, with 11 bases separating them. The CDR3 loop is CASSTVRTGELFF. CDR3 coding DNA: TGTGCCAGCTCAACGGTACGCACCGGGGAGCTGTTTTTT.

This clonotype was picked up one time. CDR3 sequence (DNA): TGTGCCAGCAGCCTCATCCCGACTAGCGGGAGGGCCCATGAGCAGTTCTTC. Amino acids: CASSLIPTSGRAHEQFF. V gene TRBV7-3 combines with J gene TRBJ2-1; 14 nucleotides agree with TRBD2. The CDR3 covers 17 residues. The V segment lost 5 bases and the J segment 8 bases; nucleotides outside the gene matches: 11. Germline lookup yields CDR1 SGHTA and CDR2 FQGTGA.

This sequence joins TRBV10-3 and TRBJ2-5; tentative D call: TRBD1 (6 bases). Germline CDR1 ENHRY, CDR2 SYGVKD. Trimming left V 4 bases short and J 3 bases short, with 9 bases between. This CDR3 has 13 amino acids. CDR3: CAISGRTEETQYF. CDR3 nucleotide sequence: TGTGCCATCAGTGGCCGGACAGAAGAGACCCAGTACTTC.

This chain joins TRBV6-5 and TRBJ2-4; tentatively, D is TRBD1 (5 bases). V lost 0 bases to trimming and J lost 0 bases, with 9 bases between them. There are 16 residues in the CDR3. Germline CDR1 reads MNHEY; CDR2 reads SVGAGI. CDR3 in amino acids: CASSYSGRAAKNIQYF. In DNA, the CDR3 is TGTGCCAGCAGTTACTCGGGCAGGGCAGCCAAAAACATTCAGTACTTC.

The gene calls are TRBV4-2 and TRBJ2-3; tentative D call: TRBD2 (5 bases). This CDR3 is 15 amino acids long. Germline-derived CDR1 and CDR2 are LGHNA and YNFKEQ. Trimming took off 1 base at V and 3 bases at J, with 11 bases between the two ends. The DNA of the CDR3 is TGTGCCAGCAGCCAAGTCGGGATTTGGACAGATACGCAGTATTTT. It specifies CASSQVGIWTDTQYF.

This clonotype was recorded a few times. The V call is TRBV4-2, the J call TRBJ2-5; 9 nucleotides align to TRBD2. Germline CDR1 reads LGHNA; CDR2 reads YNFKEQ. Losses at the gene ends were 0 bases for V and 2 bases for J; bases not matched to a gene: 1. The CDR3 extends over 15 amino acids. This chain's CDR3 is CASSQDLAGQETQYF. CDR3 in DNA: TGTGCCAGCAGCCAAGATCTAGCGGGGCAAGAGACCCAGTACTTC.

This clonotype was observed a few times. This chain joins TRBV25-1 and TRBJ1-2, with TRBD1 as a possible D gene (5 bases). V shed 6 bases and J shed 2 bases, with 10 bases lying between them. Looked up from germline, CDR1 is MGHDK and CDR2 is SYGVNS. The CDR3 loop spans 13 amino acids. CDR3 residues: CASRGALNYGYTF. DNA for the CDR3: TGTGCCAGCAGAGGGGCGTTGAACTATGGCTACACCTTC.

A few counts support this clonotype. The V call is TRBV3-1, the J call TRBJ2-7; the D is unclear. The CDR3 contains 12 residues. Germline V gives CDR1 LGHDT, CDR2 YNNKEL (reference sequence). The V end lost 5 bases, the J end lost 4 bases, and 9 bases lay between the germline ends. The CDR3 sequence is CASSGTEYEQYF. The CDR3 coding sequence is TGTGCCAGCAGCGGTACAGAGTACGAGCAGTACTTC.

This clonotype was detected only a few times. The rearrangement joins TRBV20-1 to TRBJ2-7; TRBD2 aligns across 7 bases. J gave up 7 bases and V 6 bases, and 15 bases lay outside the gene matches. CDR1 and CDR2 from the germline V gene are DFQATT and SNEGSKA (reference sequence). There are 14 residues in the CDR3. The CDR3 sequence: CSAWRGLPDWEQYV. CDR3 nucleotide sequence: TGCAGTGCGTGGAGGGGACTACCCGATTGGGAGCAGTACGTC.

The table lists this clonotype with a few counts. The genes are TRBV12-3 or TRBV12-4 and TRBJ2-1, with 8 bases fitting TRBD2. The CDR3 runs to 15 residues. Losses at the gene ends were 2 bases for V and 2 bases for J; bases not matched to a gene: 2. The DNA of the CDR3 is TGTGCCAGCAGTTTACGCGGGAGGACCTACAATGAGCAGTTCTTC. Translating gives CASSLRGRTYNEQFF.

The gene calls are TRBV12-3 or TRBV12-4 and TRBJ1-5; 8 bases map to TRBD1. The V and J ends lost 4 bases and 0 bases, in that order; junction bases with no gene match: 5. CDR3 size: 16 residues. The CDR3 DNA is TGTGCCAGCAGTTCGATACAGGGGGGTAGCAATCAGCCCCAGCATTTT. The encoded protein is CASSSIQGGSNQPQHF.

The chain couples TRBV4-2 to TRBJ1-4, with no clear D. There are 15 residues in the CDR3. Trimming shortened V by 0 bases and J by 6 bases, and 11 bases separated the two germline ends. Per germline, CDR1 LGHNA and CDR2 YNFKEQ. The CDR3 DNA reads as TGTGCCAGCAGCCAAGATATCGTGTCAGATGAAAAACTGTTTTTT. Protein sequence: CASSQDIVSDEKLFF.

V is TRBV7-9 and J is TRBJ1-2; TRBD1 might be the D (6 bases). CDR1 is SEHNR, CDR2 FQNEAQ, per germline (reference sequence). The length of the CDR3 is 13 residues. V lost 5 bases and J 8 bases, leaving 15 bases between the germline ends. This CDR3 reads CASSPGQSGGYTF. In DNA, the CDR3 is TGTGCCAGCAGCCCTGGACAGTCAGGCGGCTACACCTTC.

This clonotype was counted many times. The V gene is TRBV29-1, the J gene TRBJ2-2; tentatively, D is TRBD1 (5 bases). CDR3 size: 12 residues. Germline CDR1 and CDR2: SQVTM and ANQGSEA. The V end was cut by 5 bases, the J end by 3 bases, with 7 bases between. CDR3 bases: TGCAGCGTTAGCAGGGACACCGGGGAGCTGTTTTTT. Translation: CSVSRDTGELFF.

This clonotype was recorded a few times. The chain recombines TRBV4-2 with TRBJ1-2; D gene ambiguous. Trimming shortened V by 0 bases and J by 4 bases, and 18 bases separated the two germline ends. Germline assignment: CDR1 LGHNA and CDR2 YNFKEQ. The CDR3 runs to 17 residues. CDR3 coding DNA: TGTGCCAGCAGCCAAGATCCGAATTCAGGCACTCGCTATGGCTACACCTTC. This gives the protein CASSQDPNSGTRYGYTF.

This clonotype was found a few times. V and J are TRBV29-1 and TRBJ1-1; D not certain. The CDR3 consists of 13 residues. In germline, CDR1 is SQVTM, CDR2 ANQGSEA. The V gene lost 4 bases and the J gene lost 1 base, with 10 bases spanning the gap. The CDR3 sequence: CSVAAYGNTEAFF. CDR3 nucleotides: TGCAGCGTTGCCGCCTATGGGAACACTGAAGCTTTCTTT.

This clonotype was seen only a few times. CDR3 bases: TGCGCCAGCAGCTTGGAATTAACCCCGGGGGGGTTGTCCTACAATGAGCAGTTCTTC. Translated: CASSLELTPGGLSYNEQFF. This sequence joins TRBV5-1 and TRBJ2-1, with 8 bases fitting TRBD2. V shed 0 bases and J 1 base; nucleotides not matched to a gene: 12. The CDR3 extends over 19 amino acids. In germline, CDR1 is SGHRS, CDR2 YFSETQ.

The J gene is TRBJ1-1, the V gene TRBV11-2; perhaps TRBD1 as D (6 bases). The V end lost 5 bases, the J end lost 6 bases, and 13 bases lay between the germline ends. CDR3 size: 13 residues. The V gene's germline CDR1 is SGHAT and CDR2 FQNNGV. The CDR3: CASSQRTGPEAFF. CDR3 sequence (DNA): TGTGCCAGCAGCCAGCGTACAGGGCCTGAAGCTTTCTTT.